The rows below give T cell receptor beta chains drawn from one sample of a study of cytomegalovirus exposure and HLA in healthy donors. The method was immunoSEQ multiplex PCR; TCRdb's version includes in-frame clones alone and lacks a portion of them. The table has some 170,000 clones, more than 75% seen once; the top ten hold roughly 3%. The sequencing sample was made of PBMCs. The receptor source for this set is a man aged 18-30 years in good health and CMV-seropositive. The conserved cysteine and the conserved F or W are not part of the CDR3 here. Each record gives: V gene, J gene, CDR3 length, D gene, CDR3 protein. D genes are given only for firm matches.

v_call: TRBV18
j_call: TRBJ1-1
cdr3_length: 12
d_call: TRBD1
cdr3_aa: ASSPPGGYTEAF

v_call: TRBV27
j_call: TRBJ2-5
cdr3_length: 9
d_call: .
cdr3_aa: ASSVGETQY

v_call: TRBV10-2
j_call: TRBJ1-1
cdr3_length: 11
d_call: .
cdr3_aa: ATLAGVGTEAF

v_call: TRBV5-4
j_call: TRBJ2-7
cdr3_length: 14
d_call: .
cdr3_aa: ASSLAGGIGIYEQY

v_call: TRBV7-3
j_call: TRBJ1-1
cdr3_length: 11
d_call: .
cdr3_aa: ASSGGDNTEAF

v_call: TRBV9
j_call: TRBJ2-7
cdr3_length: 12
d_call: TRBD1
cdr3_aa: ASSGGTGEGEQY

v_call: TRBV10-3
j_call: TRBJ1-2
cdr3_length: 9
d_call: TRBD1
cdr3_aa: AISEWTGGT

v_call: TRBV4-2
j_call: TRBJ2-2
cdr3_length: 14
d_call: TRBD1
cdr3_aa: ASRDPGTGYPGELF

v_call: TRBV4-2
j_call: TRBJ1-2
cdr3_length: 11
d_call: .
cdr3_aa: ASSQLGPEGYT

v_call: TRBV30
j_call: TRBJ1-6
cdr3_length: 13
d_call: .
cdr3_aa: AWSAPRVYNSPLH

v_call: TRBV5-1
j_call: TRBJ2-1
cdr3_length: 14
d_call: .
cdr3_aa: ASSEEGDYTFNEQF

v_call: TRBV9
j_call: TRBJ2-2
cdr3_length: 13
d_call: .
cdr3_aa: ASSKGDVGTGELF

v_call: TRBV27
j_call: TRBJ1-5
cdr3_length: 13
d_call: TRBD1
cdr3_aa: ASSAQGSGRQPQH

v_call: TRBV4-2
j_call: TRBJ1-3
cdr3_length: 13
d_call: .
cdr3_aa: ASSQDRVTGNTIY

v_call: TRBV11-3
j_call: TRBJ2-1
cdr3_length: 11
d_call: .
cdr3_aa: ASSLGELNEQF

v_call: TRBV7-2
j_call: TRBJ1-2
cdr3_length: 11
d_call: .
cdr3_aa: ASSFDGDYGYT

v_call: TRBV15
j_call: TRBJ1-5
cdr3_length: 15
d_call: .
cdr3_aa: ATSRDIGGRSNQPQH

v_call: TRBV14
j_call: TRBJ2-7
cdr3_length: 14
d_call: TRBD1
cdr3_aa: ASSQGPGQGSYEQY

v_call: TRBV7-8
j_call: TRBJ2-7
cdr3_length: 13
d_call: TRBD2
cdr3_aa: ASAAGSGGSYEQY

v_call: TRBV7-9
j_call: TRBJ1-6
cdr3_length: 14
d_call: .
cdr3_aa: ASSLAPAGVDSPLH

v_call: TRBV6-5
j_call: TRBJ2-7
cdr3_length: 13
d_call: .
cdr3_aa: ASSYGTTGTYEQY

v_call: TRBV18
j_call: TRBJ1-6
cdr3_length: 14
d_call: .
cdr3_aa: ASSPTGYPLNSPLH

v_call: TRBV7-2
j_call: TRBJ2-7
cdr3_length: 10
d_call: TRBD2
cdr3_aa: ASRRTSGEQY

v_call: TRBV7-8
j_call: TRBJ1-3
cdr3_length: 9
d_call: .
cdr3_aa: ASSLGNTIY

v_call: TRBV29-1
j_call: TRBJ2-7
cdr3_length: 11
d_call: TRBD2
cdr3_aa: SVGASGSGEQY

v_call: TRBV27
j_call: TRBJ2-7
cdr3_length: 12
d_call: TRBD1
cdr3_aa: ASSKFQQGGEQY

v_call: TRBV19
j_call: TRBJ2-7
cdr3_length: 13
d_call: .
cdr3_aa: ASSIGPGEAYEQY

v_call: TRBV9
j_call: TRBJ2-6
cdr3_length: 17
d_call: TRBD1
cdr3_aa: ASSVEAGTAFSGANVLT

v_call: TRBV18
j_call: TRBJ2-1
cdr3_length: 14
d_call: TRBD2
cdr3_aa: ASSPPERGVYNEQF

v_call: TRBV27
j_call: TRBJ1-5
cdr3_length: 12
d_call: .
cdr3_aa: ASSLSRGEQPQH

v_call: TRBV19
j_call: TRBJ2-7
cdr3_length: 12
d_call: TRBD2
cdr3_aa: ASSISSGTYEQY

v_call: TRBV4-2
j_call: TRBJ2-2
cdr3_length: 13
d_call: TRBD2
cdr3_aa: ASSSRGGLAGELF

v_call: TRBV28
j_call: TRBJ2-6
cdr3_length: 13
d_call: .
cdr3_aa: ASSPSGTGANVLT

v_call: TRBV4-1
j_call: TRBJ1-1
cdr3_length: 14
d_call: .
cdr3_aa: ASSSSLGSGGTEAF

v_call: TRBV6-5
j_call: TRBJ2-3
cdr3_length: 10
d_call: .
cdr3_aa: ASSGDSDTQY

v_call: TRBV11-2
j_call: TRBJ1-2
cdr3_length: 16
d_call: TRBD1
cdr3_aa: ASSPKVGTGGAGYGYT

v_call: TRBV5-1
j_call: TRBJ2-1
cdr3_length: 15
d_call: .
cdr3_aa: ASSLIPLPQLYNEQF

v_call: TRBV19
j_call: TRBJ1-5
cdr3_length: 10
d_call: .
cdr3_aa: ASSIVSQPQH

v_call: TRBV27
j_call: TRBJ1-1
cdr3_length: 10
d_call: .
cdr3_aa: ASRGLGTEAF

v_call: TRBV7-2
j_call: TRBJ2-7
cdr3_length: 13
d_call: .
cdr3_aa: ASSLVEGGIYEQY

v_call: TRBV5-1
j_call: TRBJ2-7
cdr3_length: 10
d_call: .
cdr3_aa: ASSSGALEQY

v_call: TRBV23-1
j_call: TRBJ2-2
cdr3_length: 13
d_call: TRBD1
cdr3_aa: ATKPGQGKTGELF

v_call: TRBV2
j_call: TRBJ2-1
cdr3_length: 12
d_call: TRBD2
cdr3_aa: ASPGTSGYNEQF

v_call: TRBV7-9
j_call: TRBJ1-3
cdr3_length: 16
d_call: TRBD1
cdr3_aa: ASSLGQGPTSSGNTIY

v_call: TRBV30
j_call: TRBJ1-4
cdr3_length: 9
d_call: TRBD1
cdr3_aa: ALGQVGKLF

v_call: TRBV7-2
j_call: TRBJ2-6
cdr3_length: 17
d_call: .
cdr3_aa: ASSRPQGNLDSGANVLT

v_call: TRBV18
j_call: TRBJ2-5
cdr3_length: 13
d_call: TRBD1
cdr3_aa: ASSPVTGNQETQY

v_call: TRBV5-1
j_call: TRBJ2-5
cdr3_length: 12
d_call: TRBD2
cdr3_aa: ASSRLAGEETQY

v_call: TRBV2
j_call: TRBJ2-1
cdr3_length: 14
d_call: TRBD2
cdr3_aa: ASSLRGGAFSNEQF

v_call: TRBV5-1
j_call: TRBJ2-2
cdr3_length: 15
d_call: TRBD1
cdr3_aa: ASSLPVTGAAAGELF

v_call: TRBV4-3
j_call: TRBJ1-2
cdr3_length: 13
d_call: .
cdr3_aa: ASSQDFGGSYGYT

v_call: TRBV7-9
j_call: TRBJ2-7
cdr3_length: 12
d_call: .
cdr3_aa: ASSPKGGDYEQY